This note documents a single T cell receptor (beta chain) sequence. The ends lost 4 bases at V and 6 bases at J; junction bases unmatched: 13. Germline CDR1 is MNHNS and CDR2 is SASEGT. This CDR3 has 17 residues. These data belong to a study of blood T cell repertoires in COVID-19. Overall study context: The samples span acute and convalescent COVID-19 from the United States, Italy and Spain. From T cells, B-cell-depleted T cells, or PBMCs came the material, which was cDNA or gDNA.

Authors' analysis steps: Amplification with reference gene primers provided the estimates of nucleated cell counts. Measured with immunoSEQ multiplex PCR; TCRdb has only the in-frame clones, and not every one. V and J calls plus clone size are reproduced from that table; the DNA served to infer D and trimming. The sample contains tens of thousands of clones, roughly 94% of which appear only once. The chain is built from TRBV6-1 and TRBJ2-4, with 9 bases aligning to TRBD1. The specimen sequenced was peripheral blood. The TCR sequence derives from a man between 65 and 85 years old with active COVID-19. CDR3 in DNA: TGTGCCAGCAGTGTTCCATTGGGACAGGGTTTGTCAAACATTCAGTACTTC. As protein: CASSVPLGQGLSNIQYF.